One and the same sample provided the 12 T cell receptor beta chains below, sequenced in a study of metastatic and nonmetastatic thyroid tumors. Each patient came to thyroid surgery without any prior treatment (of any kind). TCRdb re-called clones from the PCR reads using MiXCR. This sample carries 30,000 to 45,000 clones, about 26% of them seen once, and the ten largest clones take about a tenth. Sequencing was performed on blood. These receptors were obtained from a male donor with papillary thyroid cancer or a benign thyroid nodule (not recorded which). Some clones in this sample may be carry-over from other donors' samples.

The chain joins TRBV11-1 to TRBJ1-6; D is perhaps TRBD1 (6 bases). CDR1 and CDR2 from the germline V gene are SGHAT and FQDESV (reference sequence). V was shortened by 1 base and J by 10 bases, with 17 bases between the two germline ends. This CDR3 is built from 16 residues. The CDR3 reads CASSLESAGAKSPLHF. The CDR3 DNA is TGTGCCAGCAGCTTAGAATCCGCAGGGGCTAAATCACCCCTCCACTTT.

Only one count was recorded for this clone. V and J are TRBV4-1 and TRBJ1-2; no definite D call. The length of the CDR3 is 15 residues. Trimming pared 0 bases from V and 2 bases from J, leaving 10 bases between. The germline gives CDR1 MGHRA, CDR2 YSYEKL. The CDR3 DNA is TGCGCCAGCAGCCAAGAGTTGGCGGGGAACTATGGCTACACCTTC. This translates into CASSQELAGNYGYTF.

This clone has a handful of counts. The chain uses TRBV6-5 and TRBJ1-3, with D unclear. The germline CDR1 and CDR2 sequences are MNHEY and SVGAGI. The CDR3 is 16 residues long. V was cut by 2 bases and J by 0 bases, with 11 bases left in between. The CDR3 DNA is TGTGCCAGCAGTTACCACCCTCAGGACTCTGGAAACACCATATATTTT. It translates to CASSYHPQDSGNTIYF.

The V call is TRBV5-1, the J call TRBJ2-7, with TRBD1 matching over 10 bases. The germline V gene encodes CDR1 SGHRS and CDR2 YFSETQ. V shed 3 bases and J 3 bases; nucleotides not matched to a gene: 3. This CDR3 contains 14 residues. CDR3 sequence reads: CASSWRTGGYEQYF. The CDR3 bases are TGCGCCAGCAGCTGGCGGACAGGGGGCTACGAGCAGTACTTC. Full variable domain (missing parts from reference TRBV5-1 and TRBJ2-7): KAGVTQTPRYLIKTRGQQVTLSCSPISGHRSVSWYQQTPGQGLQFLFEYFSETQRNKGNFPGRFSGRQFSNSRSEMNVSTLELGDSALYLCASSWRTGGYEQYFGPGTRLTVT.

The J gene is TRBJ2-1, the V gene TRBV6-1; D is uncertain. CDR3 size: 11 residues. V was pared by 2 bases and J by 5 bases, with 1 base between. Germline CDR1 and CDR2: MNHNS and SASEGT. DNA for the CDR3: TGTGCCAGCAGTGAAAACAATGAGCAGTTCTTC. Amino acids: CASSENNEQFF.

The V call is TRBV24-1, the J call TRBJ1-4; 9 bases align to TRBD1. Losses at the gene ends were 4 bases for V and 8 bases for J; bases not matched to a gene: 13. The CDR3 has 17 residues. The germline V gene encodes CDR1 KGHDR and CDR2 SFDVKD. CDR3 nucleotides: TGTGCCACCAGTGACCCGCCAAAACAGGGGGCGTGGGAAAAACTGTTTTTT. Protein product: CATSDPPKQGAWEKLFF.

V and J are TRBV4-3 and TRBJ2-6, with no clear D. This CDR3 has 16 residues. Germline lookup yields CDR1 LGHNA and CDR2 YSLEER. The V gene lost 0 bases and the J gene lost 4 bases, with 10 bases spanning the gap. The CDR3: CASSQDRLFGANVLTF. The CDR3 nucleotides read TGCGCCAGCAGCCAAGATCGTTTATTCGGGGCCAACGTCCTGACTTTC.

The J gene is TRBJ1-2, the V gene TRBV28, with no clear D. V was shortened by 2 bases and J by 1 base, with 17 bases between the two germline ends. Germline V lookup: CDR1 MDHEN, CDR2 SYDVKM. This CDR3 region has 17 residues. The CDR3 region has the DNA TGTGCCAGCAGTTTAGGGTCAGTTGGCGGTAGTAACTATGGCTACACCTTC. Translated, it gives CASSLGSVGGSNYGYTF.

The chain is built from TRBV9 and TRBJ2-1; D remains unclear. Germline V gene lookup returns CDR1 SGDLS and CDR2 YYNGEE. V lost 0 bases to trimming and J lost 9 bases, with 10 bases between them. CDR3 length: 13 residues. CDR3 region: CASSVVPAAEQFF. CDR3 nucleotide sequence: TGTGCCAGCAGCGTAGTCCCAGCTGCTGAGCAGTTCTTC.

The rearrangement links TRBV11-2 to TRBJ1-3, with D possibly matching TRBD1 (5 bases). Per germline, CDR1 SGHAT and CDR2 FQNNGV. The CDR3 has 14 amino acids. The V gene lost 2 bases and the J gene lost 2 bases, with 7 bases spanning the gap. The CDR3 DNA reads as TGTGCCAGCAGCTTACAGGGTACTGGAAACACCATATATTTT. It translates to CASSLQGTGNTIYF.

This clone was recorded a few times. The CDR3 region has the DNA TGTGCCAGCAGTTTGGGTACAGGGGGACAGCCCCAGCATTTT. Translation: CASSLGTGGQPQHF. The chain carries TRBV12-3 or TRBV12-4 and TRBJ1-5; TRBD1 matches at 8 bases. V dropped 3 bases and J dropped 7; count of bases not matched to a gene: 5. CDR3 length: 14 residues.

This clone was seen repeatedly, ten times or more. This chain joins TRBV6-1 and TRBJ1-4; D is uncertain. CDR1 is MNHNS, CDR2 SASEGT, per germline. Trimming pared 9 bases from V and 1 base from J, leaving 12 bases between. CDR3 length: 14 amino acids. This CDR3 reads CASRSGGTNEKLFF. In DNA form, the CDR3 reads TGTGCCAGTCGGTCGGGCGGAACTAATGAAAAACTGTTTTTT.